Presented here are 5 T cell receptor beta chains from one specimen sequenced in a study of T cells expressing NK-cell markers. TCRdb reprocessed the 5' RACE reads; each CDR3 protein has one entry and no DNA is given. The ten most abundant clones cover roughly 5.5% of a sample with a few hundred thousand distinct CDR3 sequences. The sample taken for sequencing was blood T cells: a sorted CD56 or NKG2C T cell subset, CD4+ or CD8+ T cells, or bulk PBMC T cells (not recorded which). These receptors were obtained from a man aged 18 to 69 in good health.

The chain couples TRBV6-1 to TRBJ2-1; the D call from TCRdb, TRBD1, cannot be confirmed without DNA. Per germline, CDR1 MNHNS and CDR2 SASEGT. The CDR3 consists of 13 residues. The CDR3 sequence: CASTRTPSYEQFF.

The chain uses TRBV5-4 and TRBJ1-6; TCRdb's D call of TRBD1 is untestable without DNA. Germline V gene sequence: CDR1 SGHNT, CDR2 YYREEE (reference sequence). CDR3 size: 17 residues. CDR3 sequence reads: CASSLAGGSSYNSPLHF.

V is TRBV6-5 and J is TRBJ2-5; TCRdb's D call of TRBD1 is untestable without DNA. CDR1 MNHEY and CDR2 SVGAGI come from the germline V gene. CDR3 length: 14 amino acids. The CDR3 reads CASSLGGAGETQYF.

The chain employs TRBV6-5 and TRBJ1-2; lacking DNA, the TRBD1 call made by TCRdb goes unchecked. The CDR3 is 15 amino acids. Germline CDR1 reads MNHEY; CDR2 reads SVGAGI. CDR3 residues: CASSQGTGGTYGYTF.

The chain couples TRBV7-2 to TRBJ1-1; the D gene TCRdb calls, TRBD1, cannot be checked with no DNA. Germline CDR1 reads SGHTA; CDR2 reads FQGNSA. This CDR3 contains 13 residues. CDR3 in amino acids: CASSLDRLTEAFF.